This note documents a single T cell receptor beta chain sequence. V lost 0 bases to trimming and J lost 3 bases, with 6 bases between them. CDR1 SGHKS and CDR2 YYEKEE come from the germline V gene (reference sequence). CDR3 size: 13 residues. This sample was included in a study of T cells in localized non-small cell lung cancer. Generated by immunoSEQ multiplex PCR, the TCRdb table keeps only in-frame clones and is missing some. The sample has about 52,000 clones, 80% to 90% seen once. The receptor's source is a male donor aged 60 or over with stage III squamous cell lung carcinoma. This chain connects TRBV5-5 to TRBJ1-1, with a possible D match to TRBD1 (5 bases). The source was peripheral blood, collected before any cancer treatment. The CDR3 nucleotides read TGTGCCAGCAGCTTGGTGGGGGACACTGAAGCTTTCTTT. Amino acids: CASSLVGDTEAFF.